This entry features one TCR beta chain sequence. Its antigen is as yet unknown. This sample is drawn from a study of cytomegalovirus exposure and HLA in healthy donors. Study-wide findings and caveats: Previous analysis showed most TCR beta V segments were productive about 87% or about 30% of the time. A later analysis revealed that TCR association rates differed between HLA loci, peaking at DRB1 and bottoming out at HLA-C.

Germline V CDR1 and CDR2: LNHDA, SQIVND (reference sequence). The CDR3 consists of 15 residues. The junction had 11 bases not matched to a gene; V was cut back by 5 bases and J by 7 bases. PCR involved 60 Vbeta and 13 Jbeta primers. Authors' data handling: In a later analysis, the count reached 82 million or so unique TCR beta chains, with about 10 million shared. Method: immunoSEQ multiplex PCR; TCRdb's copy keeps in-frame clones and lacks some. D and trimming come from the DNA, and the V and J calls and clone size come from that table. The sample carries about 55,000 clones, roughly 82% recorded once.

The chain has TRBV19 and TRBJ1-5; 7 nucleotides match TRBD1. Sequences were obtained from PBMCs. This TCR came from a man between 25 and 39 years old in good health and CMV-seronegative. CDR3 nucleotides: TGTGCCAGTAGTCCTGAGCCACAGGGGTACCAGCCCCAGCATTTT. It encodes CASSPEPQGYQPQHF.